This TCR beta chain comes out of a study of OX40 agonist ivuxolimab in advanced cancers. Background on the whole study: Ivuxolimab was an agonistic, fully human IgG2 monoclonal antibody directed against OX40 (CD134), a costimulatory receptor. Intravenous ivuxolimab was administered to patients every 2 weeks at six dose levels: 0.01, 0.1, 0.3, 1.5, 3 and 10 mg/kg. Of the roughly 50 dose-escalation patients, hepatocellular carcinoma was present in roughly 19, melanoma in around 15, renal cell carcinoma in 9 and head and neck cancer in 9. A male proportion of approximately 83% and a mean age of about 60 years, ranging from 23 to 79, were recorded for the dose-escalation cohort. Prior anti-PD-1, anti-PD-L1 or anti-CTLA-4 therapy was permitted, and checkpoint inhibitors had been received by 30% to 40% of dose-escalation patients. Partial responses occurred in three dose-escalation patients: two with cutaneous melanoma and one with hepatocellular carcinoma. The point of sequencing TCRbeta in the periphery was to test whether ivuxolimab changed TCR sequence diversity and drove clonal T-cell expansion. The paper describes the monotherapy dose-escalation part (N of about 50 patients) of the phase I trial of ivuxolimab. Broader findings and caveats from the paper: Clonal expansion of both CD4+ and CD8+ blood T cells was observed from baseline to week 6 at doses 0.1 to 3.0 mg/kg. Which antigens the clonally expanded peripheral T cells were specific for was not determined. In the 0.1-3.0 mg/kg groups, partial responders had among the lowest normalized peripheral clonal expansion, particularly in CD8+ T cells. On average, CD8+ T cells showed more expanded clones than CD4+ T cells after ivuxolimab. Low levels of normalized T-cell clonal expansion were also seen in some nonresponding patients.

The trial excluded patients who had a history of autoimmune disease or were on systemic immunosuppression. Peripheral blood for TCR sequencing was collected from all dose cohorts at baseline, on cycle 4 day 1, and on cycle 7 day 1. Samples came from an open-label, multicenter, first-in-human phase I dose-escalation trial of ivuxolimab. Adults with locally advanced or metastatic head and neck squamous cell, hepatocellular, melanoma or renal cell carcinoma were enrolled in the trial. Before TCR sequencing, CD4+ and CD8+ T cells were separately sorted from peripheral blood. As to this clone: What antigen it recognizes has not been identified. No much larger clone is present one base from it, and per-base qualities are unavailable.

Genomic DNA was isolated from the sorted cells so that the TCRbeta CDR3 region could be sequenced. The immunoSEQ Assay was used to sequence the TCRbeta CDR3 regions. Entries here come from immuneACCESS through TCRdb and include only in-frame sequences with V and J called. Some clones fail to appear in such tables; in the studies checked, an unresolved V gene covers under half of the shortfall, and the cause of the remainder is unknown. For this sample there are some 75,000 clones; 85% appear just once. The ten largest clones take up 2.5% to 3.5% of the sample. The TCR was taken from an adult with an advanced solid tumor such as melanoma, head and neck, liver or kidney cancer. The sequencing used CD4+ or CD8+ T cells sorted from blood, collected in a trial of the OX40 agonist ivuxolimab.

The DNA sequence follows: TGTGCTAGTGGTTTGGTTACTGGACCAATTCAGCCCCAGCATTTT. This is translated as CASGLVTGPIQPQHF. The chain links TRBV12-5 with TRBJ1-5; the D gene lacks a confident call. From its cysteine to its phenylalanine, the CDR3 spans 15 amino acids. The CDR3 DNA has 45 bases and is translated from base 1. From a lookup of the germline V gene, CDR1 and CDR2 are LGHNT and FRNRAP. V is reduced by 0 bases and J by 6 bases, leaving a spacing of 12 bases between them.